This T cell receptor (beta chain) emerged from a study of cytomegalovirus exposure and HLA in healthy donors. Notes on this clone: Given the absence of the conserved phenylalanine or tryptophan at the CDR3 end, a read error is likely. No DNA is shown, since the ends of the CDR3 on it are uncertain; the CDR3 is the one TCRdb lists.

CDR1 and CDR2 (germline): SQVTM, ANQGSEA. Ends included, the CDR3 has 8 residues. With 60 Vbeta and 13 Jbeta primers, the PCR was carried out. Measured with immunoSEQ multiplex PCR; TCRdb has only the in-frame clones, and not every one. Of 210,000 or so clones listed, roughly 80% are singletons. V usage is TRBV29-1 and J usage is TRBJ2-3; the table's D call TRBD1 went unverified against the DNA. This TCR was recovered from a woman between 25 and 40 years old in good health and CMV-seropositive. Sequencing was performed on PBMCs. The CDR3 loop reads CSVDYGRV.